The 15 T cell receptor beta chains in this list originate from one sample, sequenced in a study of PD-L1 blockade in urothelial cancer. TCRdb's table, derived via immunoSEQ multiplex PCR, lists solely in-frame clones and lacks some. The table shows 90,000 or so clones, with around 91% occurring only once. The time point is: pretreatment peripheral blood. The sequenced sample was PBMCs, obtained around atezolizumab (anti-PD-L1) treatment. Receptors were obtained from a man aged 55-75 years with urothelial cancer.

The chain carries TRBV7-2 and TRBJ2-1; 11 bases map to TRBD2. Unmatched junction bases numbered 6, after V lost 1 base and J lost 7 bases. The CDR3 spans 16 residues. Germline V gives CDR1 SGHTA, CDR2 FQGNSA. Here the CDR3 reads CASSLDLAGGWNEQFF. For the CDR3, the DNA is TGTGCCAGCAGCTTAGATCTAGCGGGGGGTTGGAATGAGCAGTTCTTC.

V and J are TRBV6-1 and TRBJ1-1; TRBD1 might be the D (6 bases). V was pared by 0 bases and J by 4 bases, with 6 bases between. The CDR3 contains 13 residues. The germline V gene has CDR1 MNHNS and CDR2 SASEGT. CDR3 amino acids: CASSEAQGTEAFF. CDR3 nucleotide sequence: TGTGCCAGCAGTGAAGCACAGGGCACTGAAGCTTTCTTT.

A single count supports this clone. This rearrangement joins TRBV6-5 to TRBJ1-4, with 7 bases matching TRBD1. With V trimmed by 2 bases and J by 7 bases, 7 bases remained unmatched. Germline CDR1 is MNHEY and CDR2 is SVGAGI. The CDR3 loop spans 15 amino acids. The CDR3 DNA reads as TGTGCCAGCAGTTACATGAACAGGGGAGGTGAAAAACTGTTTTTT. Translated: CASSYMNRGGEKLFF.

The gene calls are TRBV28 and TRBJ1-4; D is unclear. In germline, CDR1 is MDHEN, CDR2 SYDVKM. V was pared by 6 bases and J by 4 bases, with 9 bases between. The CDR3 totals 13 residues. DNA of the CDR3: TGTGCCAGCAGCGGGGTTATTAATGAAAAACTGTTTTTT. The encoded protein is CASSGVINEKLFF.

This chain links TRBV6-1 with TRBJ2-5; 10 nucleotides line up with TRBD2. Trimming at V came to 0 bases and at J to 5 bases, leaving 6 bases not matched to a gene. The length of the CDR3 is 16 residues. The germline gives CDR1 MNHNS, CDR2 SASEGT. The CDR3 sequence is CASSEASGRAQETQYF. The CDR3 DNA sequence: TGTGCCAGCAGTGAAGCCAGCGGGAGGGCTCAGGAGACCCAGTACTTC.

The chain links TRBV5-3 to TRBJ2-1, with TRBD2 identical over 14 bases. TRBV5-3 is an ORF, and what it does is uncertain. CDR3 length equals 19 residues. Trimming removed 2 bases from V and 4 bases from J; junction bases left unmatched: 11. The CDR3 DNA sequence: TGTGCCAGAAGCTTCATAGGACTAGCGGGAGGCCCAGGATACAATGAGCAGTTCTTC. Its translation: CARSFIGLAGGPGYNEQFF.

The CDR3 sequence is CASSKTGANVLTF. CDR3 in DNA: TGCGCCAGCAGTAAGACAGGGGCCAACGTCCTGACTTTC. The J gene is TRBJ2-6, the V gene TRBV10-1, with unresolved D. Trimming removed 5 bases from V and 4 bases from J, with 6 bases in between. Germline CDR1 WNHNN, CDR2 SYGVQD (reference sequence). The CDR3 extends over 13 amino acids.

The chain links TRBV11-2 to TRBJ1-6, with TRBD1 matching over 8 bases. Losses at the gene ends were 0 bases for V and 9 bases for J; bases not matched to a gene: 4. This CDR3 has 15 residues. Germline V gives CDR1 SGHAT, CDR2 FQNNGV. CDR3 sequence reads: CASSLDGQGGSPLHF. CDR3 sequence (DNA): TGTGCCAGCAGCTTAGACGGACAGGGCGGTTCACCCCTCCACTTT. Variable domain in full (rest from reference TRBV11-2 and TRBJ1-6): EAGVAQSPRYKIIEKRQSVAFWCNPISGHATLYWYQQILGQGPKLLIQFQNNGVVDDSQLPKDRFSAERLKGVDSTLKIQPAKLEDSAVYLCASSLDGQGGSPLHFGNGTRLTVT.

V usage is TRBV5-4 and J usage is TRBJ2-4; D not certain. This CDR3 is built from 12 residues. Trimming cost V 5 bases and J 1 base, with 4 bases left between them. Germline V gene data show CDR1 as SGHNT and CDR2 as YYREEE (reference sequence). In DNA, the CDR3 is TGTGCCAGCAGTTCGGCCAAAAACATTCAGTACTTC. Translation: CASSSAKNIQYF.

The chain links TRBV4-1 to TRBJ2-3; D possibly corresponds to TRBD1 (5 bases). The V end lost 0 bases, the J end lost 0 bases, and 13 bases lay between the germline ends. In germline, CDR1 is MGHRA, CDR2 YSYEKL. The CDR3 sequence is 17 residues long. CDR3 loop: CASSQESRQGSTDTQYF. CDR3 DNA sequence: TGCGCCAGCAGCCAAGAATCACGGCAGGGAAGCACAGATACGCAGTATTTT.

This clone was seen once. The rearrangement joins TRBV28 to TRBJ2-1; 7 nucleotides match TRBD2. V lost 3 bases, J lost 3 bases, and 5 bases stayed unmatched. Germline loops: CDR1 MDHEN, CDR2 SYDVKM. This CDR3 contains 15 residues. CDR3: CASSFAGRVYNEQFF. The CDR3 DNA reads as TGTGCCAGCAGTTTCGCGGGGAGGGTCTACAATGAGCAGTTCTTC.

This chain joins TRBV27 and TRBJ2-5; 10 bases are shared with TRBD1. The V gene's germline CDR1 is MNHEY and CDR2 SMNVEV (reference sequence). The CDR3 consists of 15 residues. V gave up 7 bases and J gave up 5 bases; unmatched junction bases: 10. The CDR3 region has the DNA TGTGCCAGCAACTGCGACAGGGGGCCCGAGGAGACCCAGTACTTC. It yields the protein CASNCDRGPEETQYF.

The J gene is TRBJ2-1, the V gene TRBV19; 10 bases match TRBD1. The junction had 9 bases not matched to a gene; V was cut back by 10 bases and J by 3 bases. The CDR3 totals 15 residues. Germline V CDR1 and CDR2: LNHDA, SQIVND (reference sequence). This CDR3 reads CATTPGQGYYNEQFF. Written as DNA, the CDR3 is TGTGCCACCACACCGGGACAGGGGTACTACAATGAGCAGTTCTTC.

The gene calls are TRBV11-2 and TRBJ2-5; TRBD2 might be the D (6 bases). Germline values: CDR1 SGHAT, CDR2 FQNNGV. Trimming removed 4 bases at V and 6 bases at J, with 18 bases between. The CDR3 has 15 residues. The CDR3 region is CASSSGVVGPKTQYF. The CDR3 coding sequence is TGTGCCAGCAGCTCGGGAGTTGTTGGGCCGAAGACCCAGTACTTC.

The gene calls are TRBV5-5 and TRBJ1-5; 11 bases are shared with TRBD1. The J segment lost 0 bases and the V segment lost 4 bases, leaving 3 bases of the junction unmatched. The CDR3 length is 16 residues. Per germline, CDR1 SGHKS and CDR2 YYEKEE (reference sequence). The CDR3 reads CASSRGQGGSNQPQHF. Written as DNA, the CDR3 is TGTGCCAGCAGCCGGGGACAGGGGGGTAGCAATCAGCCCCAGCATTTT.